A selection of T cell receptor beta chains follows, all from one sample in a study of blood T cell repertoires in COVID-19. Only in-frame clones appear in the TCRdb table, and some are missing; sequencing was by immunoSEQ multiplex PCR. The sample has roughly 200,000 clones, roughly nine tenths seen once. Sequenced input: peripheral blood. These receptors were collected from a middle-aged man with acute or convalescent COVID-19. The CDR3 runs from the conserved cysteine through the conserved F or W. D genes are given only for firm matches. A row's size may be missing; if present it is once, few, many or a size class.

j_call clone_size v_call d_call cdr3_nt cdr3_aa
TRBJ1-2 . TRBV7-9 TRBD1 TGTGCCAGCGGATCCGACAGGGAGTGGATTAACTATGGCTACACCTTC CASGSDREWINYGYTF
TRBJ1-5 . TRBV28 TRBD1 TGTGGCCCAAAACAGGGGGTCAATCAGCCCCAGCATTTT CGPKQGVNQPQHF
TRBJ2-4 . TRBV2 . TGTGCCAGCAGTGAAGGCGGTCTGGCCAAAAACATTCAGTACTTC CASSEGGLAKNIQYF
TRBJ1-2 . TRBV5-4 TRBD1 TGTGCCAGCAGCTTTAAGGGACAGGGTCTTCTATGGGGCTACACCTTC CASSFKGQGLLWGYTF
TRBJ2-3 . TRBV18 . TGTGCCAGCTCACCACAGGGGTTCTACACAGATACGCAGTATTTT CASSPQGFYTDTQYF
TRBJ2-1 . TRBV27 . TGTGCCAGCAGTTTATCAGGGGGGGCGAGGAATGAGCAGTTCTTC CASSLSGGARNEQFF
TRBJ2-1 . TRBV6-5 . TGTGCCAGCAGTTATACCGGTGGCTCCTACAATGAGCAGTTCTTC CASSYTGGSYNEQFF
TRBJ1-6 . TRBV12-3/TRBV12-4 . TGTGCCAGCAGTTTACCTTATAATTCACCCCTCCACTTT CASSLPYNSPLHF
TRBJ1-2 . TRBV7-6 . TGTGCCAGCAGCCCAGGCGGGGATACCTATGGCTACACCTTC CASSPGGDTYGYTF
TRBJ1-6 . TRBV28 TRBD1 TGTGCCAGCAGTTGGGACAGACTGACGAGCTCCTATAATTCACCCCTCCACTTT CASSWDRLTSSYNSPLHF
TRBJ2-2 once TRBV6-6 . TGTGCCGTCCAGATCAGGGGCCAGAACACCGGGGAGCTGTTTTTT CAVQIRGQNTGELFF
TRBJ2-1 few TRBV27 TRBD1 TGTGCCAGCAGTTTATCTAGGACAGGGGTTGAGCAGTTCTTC CASSLSRTGVEQFF
TRBJ1-3 . TRBV4-3 TRBD1 TGCGCCAGCAGCCAACACTCAGCCGGGACAGACTTCGTGGGAGGAAACACCATATATTTT CASSQHSAGTDFVGGNTIYF
TRBJ2-7 . TRBV28 . TGTGCCAGCAGTTTCGGGGTACCAAACGAGCAGTACTTC CASSFGVPNEQYF
TRBJ2-1 . TRBV14 . TGTGCCAGCAGCCTTTTAGCGACTTTTGACAATGAGCAGTTCTTC CASSLLATFDNEQFF
TRBJ2-3 . TRBV7-2 TRBD2 TGTGCCAGCAGCTTACTTTCTAGCGGCCTTACAACAGATACGCAGTATTTT CASSLLSSGLTTDTQYF
TRBJ2-6 . TRBV5-1 TRBD1 TGCGCCAGCAGCTTGGCCTTGGGTAGACAGGGGGGCTTTGGGGCCAACGTCCTGACTTTC CASSLALGRQGGFGANVLTF
TRBJ2-1 . TRBV10-3 TRBD2 TGTGCCATCACCCCTAGCGGGGGGGTCAATGAGCAGTTCTTC CAITPSGGVNEQFF
TRBJ1-5 . TRBV4-1 . TGCGCCAGCAGCCTTGGACAGCCTGGCAATCAGCCCCAGCATTTT CASSLGQPGNQPQHF
TRBJ1-1 . TRBV27 . TGTGCCAGCAGTCTGGGGGGGCACACTGAAGCTTTCTTT CASSLGGHTEAFF
TRBJ2-1 . TRBV7-6 . TGTGCCAGCAGCTTAACATGGGCGACAGAAATAGGGTACAATGAGCAGTTCTTC CASSLTWATEIGYNEQFF
TRBJ1-4 . TRBV28 . TGTGCCAGCAGTTTCGCAGGGGCAACTAATGAAAAACTGTTTTTT CASSFAGATNEKLFF
TRBJ2-1 . TRBV4-2 . TGTGCCAGCAGCCAAGGAGTCTACGGGTCCTCCTACAATGAGCAGTTCTTC CASSQGVYGSSYNEQFF
TRBJ2-5 . TRBV24-1 TRBD1 TGTGCCACCAGTGACCCCCGGGACAGCGGAGAGACCCAGTACTTC CATSDPRDSGETQYF
TRBJ2-3 . TRBV14 . TGTGCCAGCAGCCAAGGCTTGACGGACTACACAGATACGCAGTATTTT CASSQGLTDYTDTQYF
TRBJ1-2 . TRBV28 TRBD1 TGTGCCAGCAGTGGGACAGGGCAAGCTTGGGGCTACACCTTC CASSGTGQAWGYTF
TRBJ2-6 . TRBV27 . TGTGCCAGCAGCCTAATAGTTGGGGCCAACGTCCTGACTTTC CASSLIVGANVLTF
TRBJ2-3 . TRBV11-2 TRBD2 TGTGCCAGCAGCTTGGATCGGGGGGACACAGATACGCAGTATTTT CASSLDRGDTDTQYF
TRBJ2-3 . TRBV9 TRBD1 TGTGCCAGCAGCGTAAAGGGACAGGGTGTCACAGATACGCAGTATTTT CASSVKGQGVTDTQYF
TRBJ1-1 once TRBV6-5 . TGTGCCAGCAGAGACTTGAACACTGAAGCTTTCTTT CASRDLNTEAFF
TRBJ1-5 . TRBV27 TRBD1 TGTGCCAGCAGTTCCCGGGACAGGGGGGATCAGCCCCAGCATTTT CASSSRDRGDQPQHF
TRBJ2-3 . TRBV18 . TGTGCCAGCTCACCGCAGTCAGATACGCAGTATTTT CASSPQSDTQYF
TRBJ1-4 . TRBV5-1 TRBD1 TGCGCCAGCACAGGGGGCTGGGGTAATGAAAAACTGTTTTTT CASTGGWGNEKLFF
TRBJ2-2 . TRBV6-5 . TGTGCCAGCAGTCCTTTTAGCGACACCGGGGAGCTGTTTTTT CASSPFSDTGELFF
TRBJ1-1 . TRBV5-4 . TGTGCCAGCAGCTCCCCGACGGGGTCGGGCACTGAAGCTTTCTTT CASSSPTGSGTEAFF
TRBJ2-7 . TRBV28 TRBD1 TGTGCCAGCAGTCCTCCTGGGACAGTATACGAGCAGTACTTC CASSPPGTVYEQYF
TRBJ1-2 . TRBV5-1 TRBD1 TGCGCCAGCAGCTTGGATTGGCCGGGACAGGGGTCCTATGGCTACACCTTC CASSLDWPGQGSYGYTF
TRBJ2-7 . TRBV3-1/TRBV3-2 . TGTGCCAGCAGCCAAGATCTACCCTACTCCTACGAGCAGTACTTC CASSQDLPYSYEQYF
TRBJ1-6 . TRBV14 . TGTGCCAGCAGCCAAGAGGGGGCGGATTCACCCCTCCACTTT CASSQEGADSPLHF
TRBJ1-1 . TRBV19 . TGTGCCAGTAGTATAGTAGCCCGGGAGGGCACTGAAGCTTTCTTT CASSIVAREGTEAFF
TRBJ2-1 . TRBV13 . TGTGCCAGCAGCTTTAGGAGCGCTTCCTACAATGAGCAGTTCTTC CASSFRSASYNEQFF
TRBJ2-3 . TRBV15 . TGTGCCACCAGCGGAAGATTGGGAGGCACAGATACGCAGTATTTT CATSGRLGGTDTQYF
TRBJ2-7 few TRBV13 . TGTGCCAGCAGCTTAGTAGGGGACGAGCAGTACTTC CASSLVGDEQYF
TRBJ2-7 . TRBV10-2 TRBD1 TGCGCCAGCAGTGCGCCTCGGACAGGGGTAGCCTACGAGCAGTACTTC CASSAPRTGVAYEQYF
TRBJ2-5 once TRBV7-9 TRBD1 TGTGCCAGCAGCACCCGGACAGGGGCGGTGATGGAGACCCAGTACTTC CASSTRTGAVMETQYF
TRBJ1-1 few TRBV19 . TGTGCCAGTAGTGCAGGCTTTTATAACACTGAAGCTTTCTTT CASSAGFYNTEAFF
TRBJ1-5 . TRBV21-1 . TGTGCCAGCAGCAAAGATAGTCCCAGGGACTGTCGGACGGCCAAATATAGCAATCAGCCCCAGCATTTT CASSKDSPRDCRTAKYSNQPQHF
TRBJ1-6 once TRBV6-5 . TGTGCCAGCAGCCCCGCGGGGGGGAATTCACCCCTCCACTTT CASSPAGGNSPLHF